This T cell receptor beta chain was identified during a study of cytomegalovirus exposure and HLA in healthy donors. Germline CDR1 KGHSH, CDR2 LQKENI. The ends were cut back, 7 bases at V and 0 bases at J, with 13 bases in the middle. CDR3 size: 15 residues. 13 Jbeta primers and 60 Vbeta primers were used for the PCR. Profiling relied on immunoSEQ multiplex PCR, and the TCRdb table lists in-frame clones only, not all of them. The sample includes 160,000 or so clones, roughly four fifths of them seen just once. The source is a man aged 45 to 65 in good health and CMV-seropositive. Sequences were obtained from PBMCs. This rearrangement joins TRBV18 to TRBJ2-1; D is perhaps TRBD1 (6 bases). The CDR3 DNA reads TGTGCCAGCTTCTCAGGACAGTACTCCTACAATGAGCAGTTCTTC. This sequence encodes CASFSGQYSYNEQFF.